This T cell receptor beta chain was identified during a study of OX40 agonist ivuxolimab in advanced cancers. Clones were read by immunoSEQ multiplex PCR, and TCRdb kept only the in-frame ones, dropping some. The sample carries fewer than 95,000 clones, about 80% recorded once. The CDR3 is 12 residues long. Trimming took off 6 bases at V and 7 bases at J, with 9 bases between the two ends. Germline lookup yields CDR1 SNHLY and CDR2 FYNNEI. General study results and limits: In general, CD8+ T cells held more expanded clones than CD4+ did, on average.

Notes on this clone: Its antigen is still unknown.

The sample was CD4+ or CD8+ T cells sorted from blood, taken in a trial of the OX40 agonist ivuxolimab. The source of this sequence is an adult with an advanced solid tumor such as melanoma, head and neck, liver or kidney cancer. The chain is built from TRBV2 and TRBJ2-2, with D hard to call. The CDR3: CASRPGIGELFF. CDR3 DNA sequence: TGTGCCAGCAGACCCGGCATCGGGGAGCTGTTTTTT. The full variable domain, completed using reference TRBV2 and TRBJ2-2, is EPEVTQTPSHQVTQMGQEVILRCVPISNHLYFYWYRQILGQKVEFLVSFYNNEISEKSEIFDDQFSVERPDGSNFTLKIRSTKLEDSAMYFCASRPGIGELFFGEGSRLTVL.